Following are 13 T cell receptor beta chains from one sample sequenced in a study of T cell responses to AZD1222 COVID-19 vaccine. TCRdb keeps only in-frame clones here, not all; method: immunoSEQ multiplex PCR. Of around 95,000 clones listed, about 86% were seen once; the top ten hold about 15%. The specimen was peripheral blood, collected on day 0 of AZD1222 vaccination. The receptors come from an adult in good health.

This clone was seen once. The CDR3 bases are TGCGCCAGCAGGGAGTCGACAGGGGGGCTCTCTGGCTACACCTTC. Translated, it gives CASRESTGGLSGYTF. The chain combines TRBV5-1 with TRBJ1-2, with 9 bases aligning to TRBD1. CDR3 length: 15 residues. V was clipped by 5 bases and J by 7 bases; unmatched bases: 12. Germline-derived CDR1 and CDR2 are SGHRS and YFSETQ.

The chain carries TRBV28 and TRBJ1-5; D gene ambiguous. CDR1 MDHEN and CDR2 SYDVKM come from the germline V gene. The CDR3 extends over 14 amino acids. Trimming cost V 2 bases and J 5 bases, with 10 bases left between them. The CDR3, as DNA: TGTGCCAGCAGTTTAGAGTCCGGGTATCAGCCCCAGCATTTT. Amino acid sequence: CASSLESGYQPQHF.

The V and J genes are TRBV7-9 and TRBJ1-2; 8 bases fit TRBD1. Losses at the gene ends were 6 bases for V and 7 bases for J; bases not matched to a gene: 7. Looked up from germline, CDR1 is SEHNR and CDR2 is FQNEAQ (reference sequence). The CDR3 loop spans 13 amino acids. The CDR3 bases are TGTGCCAGCAGTTCCGACAGGGGAGCTGGCTACACCTTC. Its protein is CASSSDRGAGYTF.

The CDR3: CASMSSGGTDTQYF. In nucleotides, the CDR3 is TGTGCCAGCATGTCAAGCGGGGGCACAGATACGCAGTATTTT. The chain has TRBV6-5 and TRBJ2-3; 7 nucleotides align to TRBD2. Germline loops: CDR1 MNHEY, CDR2 SVGAGI. J gave up 1 base and V 7 bases, and 5 bases lay outside the gene matches. The CDR3 is made up of 14 amino acids.

The chain links TRBV21-1 to TRBJ2-3; TRBD1, the D gene given by the table, was not confirmed from the DNA. TRBV21-1 represents a pseudogene. CDR3 length: 16 residues. Here the CDR3 reads CASSLRDRGRRDTQYF. CDR3 in DNA: TGTGCCAGCAGCCTCCGGGACAGGGGGCGTCGGGATACGCAGTATTTT.

This clone was counted only a few times. The chain combines TRBV12-3 or TRBV12-4 with TRBJ1-5; D ambiguous. Trimming removed 3 bases from V and 2 bases from J, with 5 bases in between. The CDR3 contains 13 residues. CDR3 DNA sequence: TGTGCCAGCAGTTTTGACGGCAATCAGCCCCAGCATTTT. It is translated as CASSFDGNQPQHF.

This rearrangement joins TRBV5-1 to TRBJ1-2; TRBD1 matches at 7 bases. Unmatched junction bases numbered 11, after V lost 4 bases and J lost 8 bases. Germline V gene data show CDR1 as SGHRS and CDR2 as YFSETQ. The CDR3 loop spans 14 amino acids. For the CDR3, the DNA is TGCGCCAGCAGCATGCTCCAGGGGGTCATCGGCTACACCTTC. Translation: CASSMLQGVIGYTF.

The chain employs TRBV11-1 and TRBJ1-1; D unresolved. Trimming took 2 bases from V and 2 from J, leaving 9 bases between them. This CDR3 region has 14 residues. Germline V gene lookup returns CDR1 SGHAT and CDR2 FQDESV (reference sequence). CDR3 in amino acids: CASSLREANTEAFF. Written as DNA, the CDR3 is TGTGCCAGCAGCTTACGGGAGGCTAACACTGAAGCTTTCTTT.

This rearrangement joins TRBV20-1 to TRBJ2-6; D not certain. V lost 3 bases and J lost 0, with 9 bases in between. The CDR3 has 15 amino acids. In germline, CDR1 is DFQATT, CDR2 SNEGSKA (reference sequence). The CDR3 bases are TGCAGTGCTAGTCGTGCAGCCTCTGGGGCCAACGTCCTGACTTTC. Encoded protein: CSASRAASGANVLTF.

The chain links TRBV11-2 to TRBJ2-3; 10 bases match TRBD2. Trimming cost V 1 base and J 7 bases; bases outside gene matches: 11. The CDR3 has 17 amino acids. The germline gives CDR1 SGHAT, CDR2 FQNNGV. This CDR3 is CASSLATSGIEPYTQYF. The CDR3 DNA reads as TGTGCCAGCAGCTTAGCTACTAGCGGGATTGAACCCTATACGCAGTATTTT.

The V gene is TRBV27, the J gene TRBJ1-6, with 7 bases identical to TRBD1. CDR1 and CDR2 from the germline V gene are MNHEY and SMNVEV (reference sequence). The CDR3 has 14 amino acids. V shed 5 bases, J shed 7 bases, and the junction held 5 bases outside the gene matches. Here the CDR3 reads CASSRQGFNSPLHF. CDR3 nucleotide sequence: TGTGCCAGCAGTCGACAGGGATTCAATTCACCCCTCCACTTT.

V gene TRBV5-1 combines with J gene TRBJ1-1; TRBD1 matches 7 bases. Germline assignment: CDR1 SGHRS and CDR2 YFSETQ. With 3 bases clipped from V and 0 bases from J, the junction kept 2 bases outside the gene matches. The CDR3 runs 14 residues. The CDR3 nucleotides are TGCGCCAGCAGCTACAGGGGTTTGAACACTGAAGCTTTCTTT. Translated: CASSYRGLNTEAFF.

This clone was detected only once. CDR3 protein: CASSQLPGQGTEAFF. The CDR3 DNA reads TGTGCCAGCAGTCAACTACCGGGACAGGGAACTGAAGCTTTCTTT. The chain uses TRBV6-6 and TRBJ1-1; 9 positions agree with TRBD1. Losses at the gene ends were 5 bases for V and 5 bases for J; bases not matched to a gene: 9. The CDR3 runs to 15 residues. CDR1 is MNHNY and CDR2 is SVGAGI in the germline V gene (reference sequence).